The 18 T cell receptor beta chains below come from one sample, sequenced in a study of regulatory T cells in long-lasting Graves disease. Building of the TCR beta libraries involved iRepertoire HTBI primers and Arm-PCR of CDR3 regions. TCRdb re-called the multiplex PCR reads through MiXCR, storing one row per CDR3 protein. The sample yields approximately 480,000 distinct CDR3 sequences, 15% to 20% seen once. Time point reported: newly diagnosed GD, antithyroid drugs for less than 3 months. The TCR library was made from RNA extracted from PBMCs. The data were also submitted as part of a second study, on T cells in Graves' hyperthyroidism and ophthalmopathy.

The sequencing here drew on peripheral blood mononuclear cells (PBMCs), taken at new diagnosis, from a patient treated with antithyroid drugs. These receptors all stem from a man aged 40-55 years with Graves disease.

Comment on this clonotype: Possible read error: a much larger clone is one base away. The chain recombines TRBV6-1 with TRBJ1-5; D uncertain. The germline V gene encodes CDR1 MNHNS and CDR2 SASEGT. The V and J ends lost 7 bases and 6 bases respectively, with 19 bases between them. The CDR3 runs to 15 residues. The CDR3 DNA reads as TGTGCCAGCATCCTTGACATCTCGGGCAGTCAGCCCCAGCATTTT. Protein sequence: CASILDISGSQPQHF.

This clonotype was observed many times. The chain carries TRBV11-3 and TRBJ2-1; TRBD1 or TRBD2 may be the D gene (5 bases each). Germline values: CDR1 SGHNT, CDR2 YENEEA. V was pared by 4 bases and J by 10 bases, with 20 bases between. The length of the CDR3 is 15 residues. CDR3 sequence: CASSWVSATPGEQFF. DNA for the CDR3: TGTGCCAGCAGCTGGGTTAGCGCGACCCCAGGGGAGCAGTTCTTC. The whole variable domain, filled in from reference TRBV11-3 and TRBJ2-1, reads EAGVVQSPRYKIIEKKQPVAFWCNPISGHNTLYWYLQNLGQGPELLIRYENEEAVDDSQLPKDRFSAERLKGVDSTLKIQPAELGDSAVYLCASSWVSATPGEQFFGPGTRLTVL.

The sample holds many counts of this clonotype. This chain connects TRBV12-3 or TRBV12-4 to TRBJ2-4, with D tentatively TRBD1 (5 bases). V lost 2 bases and J lost 6, with 5 bases in between. This CDR3 region has 12 residues. The DNA for the CDR3 is TGTGCCAGCAGTTTACAGGGAAACATTCAGTACTTC. Translating it yields CASSLQGNIQYF.

The CDR3 sequence is CASSFNRGPTYEQYF. The CDR3 DNA reads as TGTGCCAGCAGTTTTAACAGGGGCCCGACCTACGAGCAGTACTTC. The chain links TRBV27 to TRBJ2-7; the match to TRBD1 covers 7 bases. Trimming at V came to 3 bases and at J to 2 bases, leaving 7 bases not matched to a gene. Germline V gives CDR1 MNHEY, CDR2 SMNVEV (reference sequence). CDR3 length: 15 residues.

This clonotype was observed many times. This chain connects TRBV28 to TRBJ2-1; 8 nucleotides line up with TRBD1. The CDR3 loop spans 14 amino acids. J was trimmed by 6 bases and V by 6 bases; bases with no gene match: 7. Germline V lookup: CDR1 MDHEN, CDR2 SYDVKM. In DNA form, the CDR3 reads TGTGCCAGCAGCCTCGGACAGGGAAGCAATGAGCAGTTCTTC. Its protein product is CASSLGQGSNEQFF.

This rearrangement joins TRBV27 to TRBJ1-2, with TRBD1 as a possible D gene (6 bases). The germline gives CDR1 MNHEY, CDR2 SMNVEV (reference sequence). Deletions cut 5 bases from V and 4 bases from J, with 14 bases between. CDR3 length equals 14 residues. The CDR3, as DNA: TGTGCCAGCAGTACGAACAGGGATCCCTATGGCTACACCTTC. Translation gives CASSTNRDPYGYTF.

This clonotype was picked up many times. The rearrangement joins TRBV5-1 to TRBJ2-1, with 10 bases aligning to TRBD2. The CDR3 runs 18 residues. J gave up 1 base and V 3 bases, and 10 bases lay outside the gene matches. Germline values: CDR1 SGHRS, CDR2 YFSETQ. The CDR3 bases are TGCGCCAGCAGCTATCGCGCGACTAGCGGGCCGTCCTACAATGAGCAGTTCTTC. This sequence encodes CASSYRATSGPSYNEQFF.

This clonotype was detected a few times. The chain couples TRBV10-2 to TRBJ2-1; D remains unclear. Trimming took off 3 bases at V and 9 bases at J, with 6 bases between the two ends. There are 11 residues in the CDR3. CDR1 and CDR2 from the germline V gene are WSHSY and SAAADI. CDR3 bases: TGCGCCAGCAGTGATCCCGCTGAGCAGTTCTTC. Its translation: CASSDPAEQFF.

This clonotype showed up many times. The CDR3 nucleotides read TGTGCCAGCAGTGAATCCCAGGGGAATTCACCCCTCCACTTT. Amino acid sequence: CASSESQGNSPLHF. The chain couples TRBV2 to TRBJ1-6; weak D call: TRBD1 (6 bases). The CDR3 is 14 amino acids. V lost 2 bases and J 7 bases, leaving 9 bases between the germline ends. In germline, CDR1 is SNHLY, CDR2 FYNNEI. Complete variable domain (other parts from reference TRBV2 and TRBJ1-6): EPEVTQTPSHQVTQMGQEVILRCVPISNHLYFYWYRQILGQKVEFLVSFYNNEISEKSEIFDDQFSVERPDGSNFTLKIRSTKLEDSAMYFCASSESQGNSPLHFGNGTRLTVT.

This clonotype was recorded many times. CDR3 nucleotides: TGCAGTGCTAGAGATCGGGGCGGGAGAGGCCCAGATACGCAGTATTTT. It yields the protein CSARDRGGRGPDTQYF. The J gene is TRBJ2-3, the V gene TRBV20-1; 7 positions agree with TRBD2. This CDR3 is 16 amino acids long. The ends lost 0 bases at V and 4 bases at J; junction bases unmatched: 10. Germline V CDR1 and CDR2: DFQATT, SNEGSKA (reference sequence).

This clonotype was seen a handful of times. V usage is TRBV6-1 and J usage is TRBJ2-4; a weak D match, TRBD2 (6 bases). Per the germline V gene, CDR1 is MNHNS and CDR2 is SASEGT. CDR3 length: 11 residues. The V end lost 11 bases, the J end lost 7 bases, and 12 bases lay between the germline ends. The CDR3 DNA reads as TGTGCCGGAGGGACCACGAACATTCAGTACTTC. Protein: CAGGTTNIQYF.

This clonotype was counted a few times. The gene calls are TRBV6-1 and TRBJ2-1; possibly TRBD2 for D (6 bases). Trimming left V 5 bases short and J 7 bases short, with 18 bases between. CDR1 MNHNS and CDR2 SASEGT come from the germline V gene. This CDR3 region has 15 residues. CDR3 amino acids: CASSPRRSGDNEQFF. For the CDR3, the DNA is TGTGCCAGCAGTCCCCGAAGGTCGGGGGATAATGAGCAGTTCTTC.

About this clonotype: With a much larger clone just one base away, this may be a read error. The V gene is TRBV7-7, the J gene TRBJ2-5; 8 positions agree with TRBD2. Per germline, CDR1 SSHAT and CDR2 FNYEAQ (reference sequence). CDR3 size: 17 residues. Here the CDR3 DNA reads TGTGCTAGCAGCTCTACCCCCCCACCAGCGGGAGACGAGACCCAGTACTTC. Translating gives CASSSTPPPAGDETQYF. Supplemented by reference TRBV7-7 and TRBJ2-5, the full variable domain reads GAGVSQSPRYKVTKRGQDVTLRCDPISSHATLYWYQQALGQGPEFLTYFNYEAQPDKSGLPSDRFSAERPEGSISTLTIQRTEQRDSAMYRCASSSTPPPAGDETQYFGPGTRLLVL.

This clonotype was detected many times. This chain joins TRBV7-8 and TRBJ2-1, with 9 bases lining up with TRBD1. CDR1 is SGHVS and CDR2 is FQNEAQ in the germline V gene. The CDR3 has 15 amino acids. J gave up 3 bases and V 8 bases, and 8 bases lay outside the gene matches. The CDR3 DNA reads TGTGCCAGCTCACCCCGGACAGGGGTCTACAATGAGCAGTTCTTC. Translated: CASSPRTGVYNEQFF.

This clonotype was recorded once. Just one base apart from a much larger clone, this may be a read error. This chain uses TRBV12-3 or TRBV12-4 with TRBJ2-3, with D tentatively TRBD1 or TRBD2 (5 bases each). The DNA matches TRBJ2-1 better at its end, which makes the J call doubtful. The CDR3 runs 13 residues. CDR3 amino acids: CATRGISSYEQFF. The CDR3 DNA follows: TGTGCCACGAGGGGTATCAGCTCCTACGAGCAGTTCTTC.

This clonotype was detected many times. The V and J genes are TRBV18 and TRBJ2-7, with no clear D. V lost 4 bases, J lost 0 bases, and 7 bases lay in between. Germline V gene sequence: CDR1 KGHSH, CDR2 LQKENI. The CDR3 extends over 13 amino acids. The DNA for the CDR3 is TGTGCCAGCTCACGGGCTATCTCCTACGAGCAGTACTTC. This gives the protein CASSRAISYEQYF.

This clonotype was counted at least ten times. The chain uses TRBV20-1 and TRBJ2-5, with D perhaps TRBD1 (6 bases). Looked up from germline, CDR1 is DFQATT and CDR2 is SNEGSKA (reference sequence). With 2 bases removed from V and 3 bases from J, the gap between germline ends came to 16 bases. The CDR3 has 15 amino acids. The CDR3, as DNA: TGCAGTGCTAGAAGACACCAGGGGCGGGAAGAGACCCAGTACTTC. Its protein product is CSARRHQGREETQYF.

V usage is TRBV19 and J usage is TRBJ2-1; D may be TRBD2 (5 bases). The CDR3 is made up of 17 amino acids. The V end lost 4 bases, the J end lost 1 base, and 17 bases lay between the germline ends. Germline V lookup: CDR1 LNHDA, CDR2 SQIVND (reference sequence). CDR3 nucleotide sequence: TGTGCCAGTAGTACATTGCTCCGGGATGGTTCCTACAATGAGCAGTTCTTC. Its translation: CASSTLLRDGSYNEQFF.